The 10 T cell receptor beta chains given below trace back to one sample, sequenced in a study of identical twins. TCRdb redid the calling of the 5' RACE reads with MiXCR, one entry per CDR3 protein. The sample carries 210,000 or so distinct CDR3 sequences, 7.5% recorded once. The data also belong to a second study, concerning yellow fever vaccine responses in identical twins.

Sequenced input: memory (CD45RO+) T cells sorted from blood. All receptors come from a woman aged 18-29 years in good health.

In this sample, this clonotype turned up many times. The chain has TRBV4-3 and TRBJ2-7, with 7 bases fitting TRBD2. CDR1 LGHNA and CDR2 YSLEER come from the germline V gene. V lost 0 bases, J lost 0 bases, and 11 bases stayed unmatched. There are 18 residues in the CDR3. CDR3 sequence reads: CASSQEAVPKRGSYEQYF. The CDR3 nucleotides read TGCGCCAGCAGCCAAGAGGCGGTCCCTAAGCGGGGCTCCTACGAGCAGTACTTC.

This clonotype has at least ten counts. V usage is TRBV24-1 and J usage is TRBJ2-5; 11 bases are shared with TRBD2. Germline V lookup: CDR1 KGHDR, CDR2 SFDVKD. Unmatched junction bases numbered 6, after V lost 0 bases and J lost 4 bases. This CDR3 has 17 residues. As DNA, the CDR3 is TGTGCCACCAGTGATTTGAAGCCCGGGACTAGCGGAGAGACCCAGTACTTC. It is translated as CATSDLKPGTSGETQYF.

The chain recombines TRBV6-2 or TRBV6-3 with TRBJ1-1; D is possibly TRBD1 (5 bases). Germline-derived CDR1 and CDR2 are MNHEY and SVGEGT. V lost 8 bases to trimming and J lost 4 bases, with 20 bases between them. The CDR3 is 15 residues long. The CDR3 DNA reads TGTGCCAGCGCCGACGAGGGGAAGAGGGGCACTGAAGCTTTCTTT. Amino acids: CASADEGKRGTEAFF.

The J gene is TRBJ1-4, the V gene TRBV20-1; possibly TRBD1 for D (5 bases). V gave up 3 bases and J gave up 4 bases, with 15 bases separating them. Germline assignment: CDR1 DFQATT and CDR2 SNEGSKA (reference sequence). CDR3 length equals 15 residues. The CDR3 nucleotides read TGCAGTGCTAGCTTCCCCGGGACGGTTAATGAAAAACTGTTTTTT. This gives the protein CSASFPGTVNEKLFF.

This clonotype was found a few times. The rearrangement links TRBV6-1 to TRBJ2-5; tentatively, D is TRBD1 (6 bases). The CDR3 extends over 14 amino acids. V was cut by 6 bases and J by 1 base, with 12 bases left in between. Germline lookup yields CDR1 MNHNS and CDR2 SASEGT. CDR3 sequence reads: CASRRQELQETQYF. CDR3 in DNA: TGTGCCAGCAGGAGACAGGAGCTCCAAGAGACCCAGTACTTC.

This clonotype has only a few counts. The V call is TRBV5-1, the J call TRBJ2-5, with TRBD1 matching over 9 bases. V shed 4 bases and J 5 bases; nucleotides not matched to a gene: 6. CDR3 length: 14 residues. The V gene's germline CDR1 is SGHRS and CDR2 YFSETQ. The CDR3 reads CASSITGGWETQYF. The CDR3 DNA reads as TGCGCCAGCAGCATCACAGGGGGCTGGGAGACCCAGTACTTC. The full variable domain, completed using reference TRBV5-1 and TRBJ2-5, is KAGVTQTPRYLIKTRGQQVTLSCSPISGHRSVSWYQQTPGQGLQFLFEYFSETQRNKGNFPGRFSGRQFSNSRSEMNVSTLELGDSALYLCASSITGGWETQYFGPGTRLLVL.

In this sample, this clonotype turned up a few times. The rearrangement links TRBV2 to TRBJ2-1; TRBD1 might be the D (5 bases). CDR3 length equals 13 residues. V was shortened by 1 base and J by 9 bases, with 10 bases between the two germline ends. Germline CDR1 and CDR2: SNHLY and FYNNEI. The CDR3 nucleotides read TGTGCCAGCAGTGAAGGGGTTAGGGGTGAGCAGTTCTTC. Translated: CASSEGVRGEQFF.

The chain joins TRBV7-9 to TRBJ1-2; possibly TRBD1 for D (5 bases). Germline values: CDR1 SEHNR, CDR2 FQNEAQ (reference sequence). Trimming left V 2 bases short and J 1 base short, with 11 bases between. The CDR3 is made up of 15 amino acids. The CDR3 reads CASSLHGDFNYGYTF. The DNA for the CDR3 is TGTGCCAGCAGCTTACACGGGGACTTTAACTATGGCTACACCTTC. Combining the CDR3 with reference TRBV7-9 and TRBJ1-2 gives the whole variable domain DTGVSQNPRHKITKRGQNVTFRCDPISEHNRLYWYRQTLGQGPEFLTYFQNEAQLEKSRLLSDRFSAERPKGSFSTLEIQRTEQGDSAMYLCASSLHGDFNYGYTFGSGTRLTVV.

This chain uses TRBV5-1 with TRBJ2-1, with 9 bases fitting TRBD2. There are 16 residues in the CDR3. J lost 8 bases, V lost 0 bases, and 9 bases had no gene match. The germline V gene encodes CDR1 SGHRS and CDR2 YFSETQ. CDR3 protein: CASSLASGAPRHEQFF. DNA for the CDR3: TGCGCCAGCAGCTTGGCTAGCGGGGCCCCTAGGCATGAGCAGTTCTTC.

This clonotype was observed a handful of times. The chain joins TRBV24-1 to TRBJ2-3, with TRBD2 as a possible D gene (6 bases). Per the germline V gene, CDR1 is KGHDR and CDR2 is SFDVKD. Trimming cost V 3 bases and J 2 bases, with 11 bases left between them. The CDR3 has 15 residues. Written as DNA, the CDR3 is TGTGCCACCAGTGATGCAGGACTATCCACAGATACGCAGTATTTT. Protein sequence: CATSDAGLSTDTQYF.